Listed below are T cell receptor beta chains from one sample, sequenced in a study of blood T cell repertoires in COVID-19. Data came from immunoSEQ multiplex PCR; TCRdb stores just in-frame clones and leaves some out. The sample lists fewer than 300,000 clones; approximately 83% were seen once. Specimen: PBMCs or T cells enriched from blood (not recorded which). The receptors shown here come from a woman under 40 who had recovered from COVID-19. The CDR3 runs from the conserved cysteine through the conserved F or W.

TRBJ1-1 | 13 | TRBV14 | CASSLQGNTEAFF
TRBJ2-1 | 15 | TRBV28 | CATVEREAPYNEQFF
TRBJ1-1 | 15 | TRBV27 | CASRVGGGGRTEAFF
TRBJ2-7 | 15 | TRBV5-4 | CASSPSRDSSYEQYF
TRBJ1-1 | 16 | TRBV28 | CASSFHTQGMNTEAFF
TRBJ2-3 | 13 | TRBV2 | CARGGESTDTQYF
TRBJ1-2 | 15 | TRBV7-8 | CASSSNQAQPYGYTF
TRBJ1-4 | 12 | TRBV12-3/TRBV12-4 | CASSPSSEKLFF
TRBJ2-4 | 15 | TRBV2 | CASSGLAGRENIQYF
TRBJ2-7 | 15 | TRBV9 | CASSVGSGVGSEQYF
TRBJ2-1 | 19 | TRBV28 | CASSSGLLAGGTSYNEQFF